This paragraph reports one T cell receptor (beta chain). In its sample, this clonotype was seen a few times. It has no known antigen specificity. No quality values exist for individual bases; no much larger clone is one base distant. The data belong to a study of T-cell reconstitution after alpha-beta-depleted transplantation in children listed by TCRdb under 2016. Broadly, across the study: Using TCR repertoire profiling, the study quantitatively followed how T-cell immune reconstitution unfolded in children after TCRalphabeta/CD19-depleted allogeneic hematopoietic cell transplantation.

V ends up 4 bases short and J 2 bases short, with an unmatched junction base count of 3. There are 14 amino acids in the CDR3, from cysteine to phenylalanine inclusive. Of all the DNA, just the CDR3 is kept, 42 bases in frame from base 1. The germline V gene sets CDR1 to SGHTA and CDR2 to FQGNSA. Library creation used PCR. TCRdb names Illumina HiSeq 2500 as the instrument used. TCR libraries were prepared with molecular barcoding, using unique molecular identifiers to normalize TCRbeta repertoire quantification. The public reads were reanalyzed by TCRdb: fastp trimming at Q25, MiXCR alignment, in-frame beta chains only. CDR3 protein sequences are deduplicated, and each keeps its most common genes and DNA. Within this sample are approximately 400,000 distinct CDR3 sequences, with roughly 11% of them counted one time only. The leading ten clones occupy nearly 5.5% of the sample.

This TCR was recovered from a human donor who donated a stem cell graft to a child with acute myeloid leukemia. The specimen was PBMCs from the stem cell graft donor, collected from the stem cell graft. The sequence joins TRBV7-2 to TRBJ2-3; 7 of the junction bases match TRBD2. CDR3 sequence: CASSSRDYTDTQYF. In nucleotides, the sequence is TGTGCCAGCAGCTCCCGGGACTACACAGATACGCAGTATTTT.